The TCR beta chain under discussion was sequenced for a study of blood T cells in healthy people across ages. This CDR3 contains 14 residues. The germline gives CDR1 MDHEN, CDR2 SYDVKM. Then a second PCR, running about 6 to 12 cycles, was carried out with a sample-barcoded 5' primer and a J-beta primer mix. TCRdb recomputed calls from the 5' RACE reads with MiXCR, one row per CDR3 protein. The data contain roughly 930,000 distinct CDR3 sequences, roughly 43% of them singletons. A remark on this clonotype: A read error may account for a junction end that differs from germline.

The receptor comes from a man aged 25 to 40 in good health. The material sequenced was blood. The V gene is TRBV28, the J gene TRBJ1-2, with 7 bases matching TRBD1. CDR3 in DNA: TGTGCCAGCAGTACAGGGGTGTCTAAGTATGGCTACACCTTC. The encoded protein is CASSTGVSKYGYTF.